Only a few counts were recorded for the clone carrying this T cell receptor (beta chain). Antigen unknown. From the reads, TCRdb called clonotypes with MiXCR, one entry per CDR3 protein. In the table there are about 830,000 distinct CDR3 sequences, around a third of which are singletons. The data were taken from a study of T cell repertoires in cytomegalovirus infection. Study overall: Both recently identified HLA-C-restricted and well-studied HLA-B-restricted CMV epitopes were used in the study. CMV infection plus the matching HLA type was flagged by public TCR beta signatures.

The CDR3 runs to 17 residues. The ends lost 3 bases at V and 3 bases at J; junction bases unmatched: 13. Germline loops: CDR1 DFQATT, CDR2 SNEGSKA (reference sequence). General observations from the study: Clonotypes of TCR beta that were HLA-C-restricted and CMV-specific dominated the ex vivo response.

The origin of this receptor is a human donor in good health (CMV status not recorded). Some clones in this sample may be carry-over from other donors' samples. The chain combines TRBV20-1 with TRBJ2-7, with 11 bases aligning to TRBD2. Sequencing used cultured CD8+ T cells from PBMCs, obtained from culture after CMV antigen stimulation. CDR3 in DNA: TGCAGTGCTAGCACCGGGACTAGCGGACTTTTGGACTACGAGCAGTACTTC. Encoded protein: CSASTGTSGLLDYEQYF.